These T cell receptor beta chains were read from a single sample in a study of T cells after yellow fever vaccination. TCRdb called the 5' RACE reads again in MiXCR, with one record for every CDR3 protein. The sample yields 120,000 or so distinct CDR3 sequences, 8.9% seen once. This sample comprised CD8+ T cells sorted from PBMCs, obtained on the day of the yellow fever booster vaccination. These receptors were obtained from a man between 18 and 35 years old who received the YFV17D yellow fever vaccine. Each CDR3 is given with its conserved first and last residue. The order of the fields is CDR3 length, D gene, clone size, V gene, J gene, CDR3 protein, CDR3 DNA. The D gene is left open where the match is weak. For some rows the clone size is stated as once, few or many, or as a class when expanded; others skip it.

len: 16
d_gene: TRBD2
abundance: few
v_gene: TRBV20-1
j_gene: TRBJ2-3
CDR3aa: CSAIAGGPGLTDTQYF
CDR3nt: TGCAGTGCTATAGCGGGGGGGCCGGGCCTCACAGATACGCAGTATTTT

len: 12
d_gene: -
abundance: few
v_gene: TRBV20-1
j_gene: TRBJ1-1
CDR3aa: CSAPTGNTEAFF
CDR3nt: TGCAGTGCCCCGACAGGGAACACTGAAGCTTTCTTT

len: 12
d_gene: TRBD1
abundance: few
v_gene: TRBV12-3/TRBV12-4
j_gene: TRBJ1-1
CDR3aa: CASTPGGTEAFF
CDR3nt: TGTGCCAGCACTCCAGGGGGCACTGAAGCTTTCTTT

len: 17
d_gene: -
abundance: -
v_gene: TRBV2
j_gene: TRBJ2-1
CDR3aa: CASSELGGASSYNEQFF
CDR3nt: TGTGCCAGCAGTGAACTAGGAGGTGCGAGCTCCTACAATGAGCAGTTCTTC

len: 17
d_gene: -
abundance: few
v_gene: TRBV27
j_gene: TRBJ2-1
CDR3aa: CASSLRGGIVGGNEQFF
CDR3nt: TGTGCCAGCAGTTTGAGAGGGGGCATTGTCGGGGGGAATGAGCAGTTCTTC

len: 13
d_gene: -
abundance: -
v_gene: TRBV20-1
j_gene: TRBJ1-1
CDR3aa: CSATNRLNTEAFF
CDR3nt: TGCAGTGCTACTAACAGGCTGAACACTGAAGCTTTCTTT

len: 12
d_gene: -
abundance: few
v_gene: TRBV27
j_gene: TRBJ1-1
CDR3aa: CASGRLDTEAFF
CDR3nt: TGTGCCAGCGGTCGTCTGGACACTGAAGCTTTCTTT

len: 15
d_gene: TRBD1
abundance: few
v_gene: TRBV4-1
j_gene: TRBJ2-5
CDR3aa: CASSARQGALETQYF
CDR3nt: TGCGCCAGCAGCGCCCGACAGGGGGCTTTGGAGACCCAGTACTTC

len: 12
d_gene: -
abundance: few
v_gene: TRBV12-3/TRBV12-4
j_gene: TRBJ1-1
CDR3aa: CASTPGGFEAFF
CDR3nt: TGTGCCAGCACCCCGGGGGGCTTTGAAGCTTTCTTT

len: 11
d_gene: -
abundance: many
v_gene: TRBV11-2
j_gene: TRBJ2-4
CDR3aa: CASSLLNIQYF
CDR3nt: TGTGCCAGCAGCTTATTAAACATTCAGTACTTC

len: 16
d_gene: TRBD2
abundance: few
v_gene: TRBV7-8
j_gene: TRBJ2-6
CDR3aa: CASSLARGAGANVLTF
CDR3nt: TGTGCCAGCAGCTTAGCGCGGGGGGCTGGGGCCAACGTCCTGACTTTC

len: 15
d_gene: -
abundance: -
v_gene: TRBV5-1
j_gene: TRBJ1-2
CDR3aa: CASSVRDGANYGYTF
CDR3nt: TGCGCCAGCAGCGTCCGGGACGGCGCTAACTATGGCTACACCTTC

len: 16
d_gene: TRBD1
abundance: -
v_gene: TRBV7-2
j_gene: TRBJ1-6
CDR3aa: CASSSGQGVTNSPLHF
CDR3nt: TGTGCCAGCAGCTCCGGACAGGGGGTTACTAATTCACCCCTCCACTTT

len: 15
d_gene: -
abundance: -
v_gene: TRBV12-3/TRBV12-4
j_gene: TRBJ1-1
CDR3aa: CASSGSGARNAEAFF
CDR3nt: TGTGCCAGCAGCGGGTCGGGGGCGCGGAACGCTGAAGCTTTCTTT

len: 18
d_gene: TRBD2
abundance: -
v_gene: TRBV11-2
j_gene: TRBJ2-2
CDR3aa: CASSLVASGVANTGELFF
CDR3nt: TGTGCCAGCAGCTTAGTGGCTAGCGGCGTCGCGAACACCGGGGAGCTGTTTTTT

len: 11
d_gene: -
abundance: -
v_gene: TRBV28
j_gene: TRBJ2-5
CDR3aa: CASSAAETQYF
CDR3nt: TGTGCCAGCAGTGCTGCGGAGACCCAGTACTTC

len: 13
d_gene: -
abundance: few
v_gene: TRBV18
j_gene: TRBJ2-3
CDR3aa: CASSRGSTDTQYF
CDR3nt: TGTGCCAGCTCCCGAGGTAGCACAGATACGCAGTATTTT

len: 15
d_gene: TRBD1
abundance: many
v_gene: TRBV6-1
j_gene: TRBJ2-7
CDR3aa: CASHRPGQGLYEQYF
CDR3nt: TGTGCCAGCCATCGACCGGGACAGGGGTTGTACGAGCAGTACTTC

len: 16
d_gene: TRBD1
abundance: few
v_gene: TRBV6-5
j_gene: TRBJ1-2
CDR3aa: CASSYSPRGRLTGYTF
CDR3nt: TGTGCCAGCAGTTACTCGCCCAGGGGGCGCTTGACCGGCTACACCTTC

len: 15
d_gene: TRBD1
abundance: -
v_gene: TRBV4-1
j_gene: TRBJ1-4
CDR3aa: CASSKGTGPLEKLFF
CDR3nt: TGCGCCAGCAGTAAAGGGACAGGGCCACTTGAAAAACTGTTTTTT

len: 17
d_gene: -
abundance: few
v_gene: TRBV28
j_gene: TRBJ1-3
CDR3aa: CASQSEAGGISGNTIYF
CDR3nt: TGTGCCAGCCAGTCCGAGGCGGGAGGGATCTCTGGAAACACCATATATTTT

len: 15
d_gene: -
abundance: few
v_gene: TRBV4-1
j_gene: TRBJ1-1
CDR3aa: CASSQVGFPDTEAFF
CDR3nt: TGCGCCAGCAGCCAAGTTGGGTTTCCGGACACTGAAGCTTTCTTT

len: 15
d_gene: -
abundance: many
v_gene: TRBV5-1
j_gene: TRBJ1-3
CDR3aa: CASSRRGIPGNTIYF
CDR3nt: TGCGCCAGCAGCCGCCGGGGGATACCCGGCAACACCATATATTTT

len: 13
d_gene: -
abundance: -
v_gene: TRBV6-5
j_gene: TRBJ2-2
CDR3aa: CASTSGITGELFF
CDR3nt: TGTGCCAGCACTTCAGGGATTACCGGGGAGCTGTTTTTT

len: 13
d_gene: -
abundance: many
v_gene: TRBV5-1
j_gene: TRBJ1-1
CDR3aa: CASSLAGNTEAFF
CDR3nt: TGTGCCAGCAGCTTAGCCGGGAACACTGAAGCTTTCTTT

len: 14
d_gene: TRBD1
abundance: many
v_gene: TRBV6-4
j_gene: TRBJ2-3
CDR3aa: CASSDGQGADTQYF
CDR3nt: TGTGCCAGCAGTGACGGACAGGGGGCAGATACGCAGTATTTT

len: 15
d_gene: -
abundance: -
v_gene: TRBV7-3
j_gene: TRBJ2-1
CDR3aa: CASSPTTRSYNEQFF
CDR3nt: TGTGCCAGCAGCCCCACGACCCGCTCCTACAATGAGCAGTTCTTC

len: 15
d_gene: TRBD1
abundance: -
v_gene: TRBV12-3/TRBV12-4
j_gene: TRBJ2-3
CDR3aa: CASIRDRLSSDTQYF
CDR3nt: TGTGCCAGCATCCGGGACAGACTTTCGTCAGATACGCAGTATTTT

len: 13
d_gene: -
abundance: -
v_gene: TRBV5-1
j_gene: TRBJ2-3
CDR3aa: CASTHDWGDTQYF
CDR3nt: TGCGCCAGCACCCACGATTGGGGAGATACGCAGTATTTT

len: 18
d_gene: -
abundance: -
v_gene: TRBV4-1
j_gene: TRBJ2-2
CDR3aa: CASSHPSPRGRNTGELFF
CDR3nt: TGCGCCAGCAGCCACCCCTCCCCGCGTGGGCGAAACACCGGGGAGCTGTTTTTT

len: 16
d_gene: TRBD2
abundance: few
v_gene: TRBV7-9
j_gene: TRBJ2-5
CDR3aa: CASSRTSGGRGETQYF
CDR3nt: TGTGCCAGCAGCCGAACTAGCGGGGGACGGGGAGAGACCCAGTACTTC

len: 15
d_gene: TRBD2
abundance: few
v_gene: TRBV2
j_gene: TRBJ2-7
CDR3aa: CASSGLETNSYEQYF
CDR3nt: TGTGCCAGCAGCGGACTAGAGACGAACTCCTACGAGCAGTACTTC

len: 16
d_gene: TRBD1
abundance: -
v_gene: TRBV12-3/TRBV12-4
j_gene: TRBJ2-2
CDR3aa: CASSLQDRDGSGELFF
CDR3nt: TGTGCCAGCAGTCTACAGGACAGGGATGGTTCTGGGGAGCTGTTTTTT

len: 13
d_gene: -
abundance: -
v_gene: TRBV6-5
j_gene: TRBJ1-2
CDR3aa: CASSHPTVGGYTF
CDR3nt: TGTGCCAGCAGTCACCCCACAGTGGGTGGCTACACCTTC

len: 13
d_gene: -
abundance: many
v_gene: TRBV29-1
j_gene: TRBJ2-3
CDR3aa: CSVEGLSTDTQYF
CDR3nt: TGCAGCGTTGAAGGGCTAAGCACAGATACGCAGTATTTT

len: 14
d_gene: TRBD1
abundance: -
v_gene: TRBV2
j_gene: TRBJ1-1
CDR3aa: CARVERGLGTEAFF
CDR3nt: TGTGCCAGAGTAGAAAGGGGGCTCGGCACTGAAGCTTTCTTT

len: 14
d_gene: TRBD1
abundance: many
v_gene: TRBV7-9
j_gene: TRBJ2-3
CDR3aa: CASIPTGEEDTQYF
CDR3nt: TGTGCCAGCATCCCGACAGGGGAAGAAGATACGCAGTATTTT

len: 12
d_gene: -
abundance: -
v_gene: TRBV4-1
j_gene: TRBJ2-3
CDR3aa: CASSQDQDTQYF
CDR3nt: TGCGCCAGCAGCCAAGACCAGGATACGCAGTATTTT

len: 17
d_gene: TRBD2
abundance: -
v_gene: TRBV18
j_gene: TRBJ2-3
CDR3aa: CASSPMSGGASTDTQYF
CDR3nt: TGTGCCAGCTCACCAATGAGCGGGGGAGCTAGCACAGATACGCAGTATTTT

len: 19
d_gene: -
abundance: -
v_gene: TRBV7-8
j_gene: TRBJ2-3
CDR3aa: CASSPRKRSGRDHTDTQYF
CDR3nt: TGTGCCAGCAGCCCAAGAAAACGCTCCGGGCGGGACCACACAGATACGCAGTATTTT

len: 15
d_gene: -
abundance: -
v_gene: TRBV7-9
j_gene: TRBJ2-1
CDR3aa: CASQPGTPPGNEQFF
CDR3nt: TGTGCCAGTCAACCCGGGACTCCTCCCGGCAATGAGCAGTTCTTC

len: 11
d_gene: -
abundance: -
v_gene: TRBV12-3/TRBV12-4
j_gene: TRBJ2-1
CDR3aa: CASRLGNEQFF
CDR3nt: TGTGCCAGCAGATTGGGAAATGAGCAGTTCTTC